The T cell receptor (beta chain) under discussion was sequenced for a study of CD8+CD57+ T cells in acquired aplastic anemia. Across the whole study: DNA per sorted CD4+ or CD8+ sample ranged roughly 0.19 to 30 ug, averaging roughly 3.5 ug.

The study profiled TCR beta VDJ and CDR3 using genomic DNA as template. TCRdb analysed the reads with MiXCR anew, one entry per CDR3 protein. The sample holds a few hundred thousand distinct CDR3 sequences, roughly 53% seen once. Germline CDR1 is SGHTA and CDR2 is FQGNSA. The CDR3 consists of 13 residues. V lost 3 bases and J lost 9, with 9 bases in between. Patients chosen for sequencing had CD8+CD57+ cells that had expanded, as shown by flow cytometry. In all patients, the disease was severe acquired aplastic anemia. The receptor was derived from a human donor with aplastic anemia. The sequenced sample consisted of sorted CD4+, CD8+, or CD8+CD57+ T cells (not recorded which) from PBMCs. The chain carries TRBV7-2 and TRBJ1-6; maybe TRBD1 (6 bases). The CDR3 bases are TGTGCCAGCAGCTTTAAGACAGGTTCACCCCTCCACTTT. Translated, it gives CASSFKTGSPLHF.